A few counts support the clone carrying this TCR beta chain. The antigen is not known. A single record per CDR3 protein comes from TCRdb applying MiXCR to the RACE reads. The sample lists 100,000 or so distinct CDR3 sequences, approximately 10% occurring once. This CDR3 contains 18 residues. Germline V CDR1 and CDR2: SGHTA, FQGNSA. With 1 base clipped from V and 0 bases from J, the junction kept 6 bases outside the gene matches. The time point was: patch test 2, 6 weeks after DPC sensitization. Treatment meaning: therapeutic diphenylcyclopropenone sensitization with weekly scalp DPC. Blood, whole and unfractionated, served as the source for total RNA extraction. The data belong to a study of human T cells and chemical hapten exposure. Study information: Slight differences in pooled library volume were the main source of varying TCR yields across samples.

Study outcomes and limitations: PT1 expanded TCR counts and patch test score correlated positively. No change in TCRs above 1 in 1000 frequency was produced by DPC sensitization.

The specimen was whole blood, collected in connection with sensitization to the hapten diphenylcyclopropenone (DPC). The rearrangement joins TRBV7-2 to TRBJ2-1; 10 bases map to TRBD2. The TCR originated in a man in his forties or fifties with alopecia areata. Some clones in this sample may be carry-over from other donors' samples. The CDR3 loop reads CASSLGLAGLGSYNEQFF. CDR3 sequence (DNA): TGTGCCAGCAGCTTAGGACTAGCGGGTTTGGGCTCCTACAATGAGCAGTTCTTC.